In this sample, the clone carrying this TCR beta chain turned up many times. Its antigen is undetermined. Time point denoted: sample taken at primary tumor resection. Unsorted whole RNA samples from tumor, nontumor lung or frozen PBMC were sequenced. Germline V CDR1 and CDR2: DFQATT, SNEGSKA (reference sequence). Losses at the gene ends were 4 bases for V and 4 bases for J; bases not matched to a gene: 4. This CDR3 is 12 amino acids long. TCRdb ran MiXCR on the 5' RACE reads and lists one entry per CDR3 protein. This table holds 45,000 to 55,000 distinct CDR3 sequences, under 6% found once. The sample originates from a study of spatial heterogeneity in lung cancer. The study's findings and limits: Ubiquitous expanded tumor TCRs were seen in blood more at resection than at follow-up.

V gene TRBV20-1 combines with J gene TRBJ2-7; 7 nucleotides line up with TRBD1. The sequence came from a male donor with early-stage non-small cell lung cancer. Here the sequenced sample was PBMCs, taken at surgery. CDR3 bases: TGCAGTGCTATGGACAGGTTGTACGAGCAGTACTTC. It is translated as CSAMDRLYEQYF.